This TCR beta chain was captured in a study of vaccination and CD4 T cells after COVID-19. Overall study: Each enrolled participant received a two-dose regimen of either BNT162b2 or mRNA-1273 vaccine. The cells in question were stimulated using overlapping spike peptides derived from SARS-CoV-2, HCoV-NL63, HCoV-OC43 and HCoV-229E.

As to this clonotype: The antigen remains undetermined.

The treatment: roughly 11-day PBMC culture with coronavirus spike peptide pools or control peptides (ViraFEST assay). Cultured CD4+ T-cell DNA underwent Oncomine TCR Beta short-read sequencing. Each CDR3 protein gets one entry after TCRdb re-called the PCR reads with MiXCR. The table lists some 16,000 distinct CDR3 sequences, approximately 50% of them singletons. The V gene lost 5 bases and the J gene lost 9 bases, with 17 bases spanning the gap. The CDR3 sequence is 14 residues long. Germline CDR1 is SGHTA and CDR2 is FQGTGA. The genes are TRBV7-3 and TRBJ2-1, with D perhaps assigned TRBD1 or TRBD2 (8 bases each). The TCR comes from a human donor who had recovered from COVID-19. The sample taken for sequencing was CD4+ T cells from blood, cultured in vitro. Written as DNA, the CDR3 is TGTGCCAGCAGCCGCGGGGGGACAGGAGTTGAGCAGTTCTTC. Translating gives CASSRGGTGVEQFF. Together with reference TRBV7-3 and TRBJ2-1, the CDR3 gives the full variable domain: GAGVSQTPSNKVTEKGKYVELRCDPISGHTALYWYRQSLGQGPEFLIYFQGTGAADDSGLPNDRFFAVRPEGSVSTLKIQRTERGDSAVYLCASSRGGTGVEQFFGPGTRLTVL.